This TCR beta chain was found in a study of regulatory dendritic cells for organ transplantation. The overall study: Regulatory dendritic cells came from monocytes given vitamin D3 and IL-10. General study results and limits: The most alloreactive TCR clonotypes were found in resting memory CD8+ cells. Regulatory dendritic cells appeared to expand memory CD8+ clones less than mature ones. Considerable individual heterogeneity was seen in alloreactive memory CD8+ T cells.

This clone was counted between two and nine times. No antigen is known for it. Sorted T cells were CFSE-labeled and cultured 5 days with allogeneic regulatory or mature dendritic cells at 1:10. The table came from immunoSEQ multiplex PCR; TCRdb's copy has only in-frame clones and leaves some out. The sample holds some 11,000 clones, 74% seen once. This clonotype originated in a human donor in good health. The sequenced material came from naive CD4+ T cells from blood cultured with regulatory dendritic cells. Specified subset: CD45RA+ naive T cells.

CDR3 nucleotides: TGTGCCAGCAGCCCAACGGGGGGGAGCACAGATACGCAGTATTTT. Residues: CASSPTGGSTDTQYF. This chain connects TRBV9 to TRBJ2-3; 8 bases are shared with TRBD2. CDR3 length: 15 residues. CDR1 is SGDLS and CDR2 is YYNGEE in the germline V gene. Germline trimming cut 4 bases from V and 0 bases from J; bases unmatched to any gene: 4.